This T cell receptor beta chain originates from a study of cytomegalovirus exposure and HLA in healthy donors listed by TCRdb under 2017. General notes on the study: The roughly 670 repertoires of the first cohort and the 95 to 150 validation repertoires were produced on the same platform, according to a later analysis. The aim of the study was to test whether cataloging public T cell receptors could identify signatures of past pathogen exposure. A separate validation cohort of about 110 different subjects was used in addition to the approximately 640-subject first cohort. To predict cytomegalovirus infection status, the study brought together high-throughput TCR immunosequencing, statistical association of individual TCRs with disease status, and machine learning.

The investigation overall reported the following: In vitro tests confirmed that a few of the cytomegalovirus-associated TCR beta chains recognize cytomegalovirus antigens. In a later analysis, TCRs clustered in the first cohort were found to also tend to co-occur in the roughly 110 validation repertoires, with approximately 93% of cluster scores above 0. A later analysis had no HLA typing for the validation cohort, so co-occurrence there was scored across all 130 or so repertoires. The classifier was reported to diagnose cytomegalovirus status with high specificity and sensitivity in both the original and validation cohorts. Most TCR sequences were seen in very few donors, while some public TCRs were found in many individuals. According to the authors, the approach could potentially be generalized to other disease states and immunological phenotypes. A total of fewer than 200 TCR beta chains were listed by the study as associated with cytomegalovirus.

Donors formed part of the validation cohort, which comprised over a hundred subjects and was distinct from the first cohort of several hundred subjects. In regard to this clone: Its antigen specificity is not known. Base qualities are not at hand, and no much larger clone is one base apart.

Libraries were constructed by the immunoSEQ multiplex PCR assay. The published analysis was carried out like this. A statistical classification framework was built to diagnose cytomegalovirus status from the catalog of TCR beta chain sequences. The table comes from immuneACCESS by way of TCRdb, which keeps in-frame sequences with V and J called. Part of the clones is missing from these tables; in studies checked, under half for an unresolved V gene and the rest for unknown reasons. The DNA gave D and trimming, while V, J and clone size come from that table. The sample table contains some 150,000 clones; only one count was recorded for 70% to 90% of them. About 6.7% of the sample belongs to the ten largest clones. Material: PBMCs. The source is a woman aged 25-40 years in good health and CMV-seropositive.

The DNA is TGTGCCAGCACCCCATGGAGTAGGGGAGGAAACAATCAGCCCCAGCATTTT. Its translation reads: CASTPWSRGGNNQPQHF. The rearranged chain carries TRBV28 and TRBJ1-5; TRBD1 might be the D gene, on 5 matching bases. The CDR3 starts with the cysteine, ends with the phenylalanine, and has 17 residues. Only the CDR3 DNA stays, 51 bases, in frame from base 1. Via the germline V gene, CDR1 is MDHEN and CDR2 SYDVKM. A distance of 22 bases separates the germline ends of V and J, which lose 7 bases and 3 bases respectively.